Below, 13 T cell receptor beta chains from the same sample are listed, as sequenced in a study of T-cell reconstitution after alpha-beta-depleted transplantation in children. Preparation of the TCRbeta library was carried out with unique molecular identifiers. TCRdb recomputed calls from the PCR reads with MiXCR, one row per CDR3 protein. The sample has 200,000 to 250,000 distinct CDR3 sequences, more than 10% seen once. Sequencing was performed on PBMCs from the stem cell graft donor, taken from the stem cell graft. The source is a human donor who donated a stem cell graft to a child with acute lymphoblastic leukemia.

This clonotype was picked up many times. The genes are TRBV20-1 and TRBJ1-1; TRBD1 agrees at 7 bases. Germline assignment: CDR1 DFQATT and CDR2 SNEGSKA (reference sequence). V lost 6 bases, J lost 6 bases, and 7 bases stayed unmatched. This CDR3 has 12 residues. As DNA, the CDR3 is TGCAGTGCCTCGACAGGGTTCGCTGAAGCTTTCTTT. As protein: CSASTGFAEAFF.

In this sample, this clonotype turned up many times. V usage is TRBV20-1 and J usage is TRBJ2-2; D unresolved. Trimming took 3 bases from V and 7 from J, leaving 12 bases between them. The CDR3 covers 13 residues. Germline CDR1 DFQATT, CDR2 SNEGSKA (reference sequence). The CDR3 DNA sequence: TGCAGTGCTAGTCCCCTACCCGGCGGGGAGCTGTTTTTT. Protein sequence: CSASPLPGGELFF.

This clonotype has ten or more counts. The V call is TRBV5-1, the J call TRBJ1-5; TRBD1 matches 8 bases. The CDR3 totals 15 residues. Trimming took 4 bases from V and 2 from J; bases not matched to a gene: 5. Germline V gives CDR1 SGHRS, CDR2 YFSETQ. The CDR3 is CASSGGQGGNQPQHF. In DNA, the CDR3 is TGCGCCAGCAGCGGAGGACAGGGAGGCAATCAGCCCCAGCATTTT.

This clonotype was seen ten or more times. The CDR3 spells CATSRGVGTVHQPQHF. As DNA, the CDR3 is TGTGCCACCAGCAGAGGAGTTGGGACAGTGCATCAGCCCCAGCATTTT. V and J are TRBV15 and TRBJ1-5; TRBD1 matches at 7 bases. The CDR3 covers 16 residues. Trimming cost V 1 base and J 5 bases; bases outside gene matches: 8. The germline V gene has CDR1 LNHNV and CDR2 YYDKDF (reference sequence).

This clonotype was picked up many times. The V call is TRBV7-9, the J call TRBJ2-3; 9 bases line up with TRBD2. CDR1 is SEHNR, CDR2 FQNEAQ, per germline (reference sequence). The CDR3 runs to 17 residues. V lost 1 base, J lost 2 bases, and 7 bases stayed unmatched. The CDR3 DNA reads as TGTGCCAGCAGCTTAGTCCCGACTAGCGGATACACAGATACGCAGTATTTT. Residues: CASSLVPTSGYTDTQYF. The full variable domain, in which reference TRBV7-9 and TRBJ2-3 provide the parts outside the CDR3, is DTGVSQNPRHKITKRGQNVTFRCDPISEHNRLYWYRQTLGQGPEFLTYFQNEAQLEKSRLLSDRFSAERPKGSFSTLEIQRTEQGDSAMYLCASSLVPTSGYTDTQYFGPGTRLTVL.

In this sample, this clonotype turned up many times. The genes are TRBV5-6 and TRBJ2-3; D is undetermined. The CDR3 runs to 14 residues. Trimming cost V 1 base and J 6 bases, with 12 bases left between them. The germline gives CDR1 SGHDT, CDR2 YYEEEE. Here the CDR3 DNA reads TGTGCCAGCAGCTTGCAGACGCCAAGGGATACGCAGTATTTT. This encodes CASSLQTPRDTQYF.

The chain links TRBV4-3 to TRBJ2-1; D assignment may be TRBD1 or TRBD2 (5 bases each). The length of the CDR3 is 16 residues. Germline V gene sequence: CDR1 LGHNA, CDR2 YSLEER. Trimming pared 7 bases from V and 4 bases from J, leaving 20 bases between. The CDR3 sequence: CASTHGAGGTYNEQFF. DNA for the CDR3: TGCGCCAGCACTCACGGGGCGGGCGGCACTTACAATGAGCAGTTCTTC.

This clonotype was seen many times. This rearrangement joins TRBV6-2 or TRBV6-3 to TRBJ2-7, with unresolved D. This CDR3 is built from 11 residues. The germline V and J ends were trimmed by 5 bases and 10 bases, with 12 bases remaining between them. The germline V gene encodes CDR1 MNHEY and CDR2 SVGEGT. The CDR3 protein is CASSQGPRQYF. The CDR3 DNA sequence: TGTGCCAGCAGTCAAGGACCAAGACAGTACTTC.

This clonotype was seen once. It may be a read error: a sequence one base away is much more abundant. The V and J genes are TRBV12-3 or TRBV12-4 and TRBJ2-3, with a tentative D call TRBD2 (5 bases). The CDR3 is 13 amino acids. Trimming pared 10 bases from V and 4 bases from J, leaving 15 bases between. CDR3 residues: CATQTREPDTQYF. CDR3 DNA sequence: TGTGCCACCCAGACGAGGGAACCAGATACGCAGTATTTT.

Regarding this clonotype: This may stem from a read error, because a much larger clone lies one nucleotide away. V and J are TRBV7-2 and TRBJ2-1; D is unresolved. Germline V lookup: CDR1 SGHTA, CDR2 FQGNSA. This CDR3 spans 13 amino acids. This chain's CDR3 is CASSLLQYNKQFF. CDR3 bases: TGTGCCAGCAGCTTGTTACAATACAATAAGCAGTTCTTC.

The table lists this clonotype with many counts. J is TRBJ2-1 and V is TRBV29-1; 7 bases are a match to TRBD1. CDR1 SQVTM and CDR2 ANQGSEA come from the germline V gene. Trimming took 1 base from V and 8 from J; bases not matched to a gene: 5. This CDR3 region has 13 residues. The CDR3 sequence: CSVEAPTGDEQFF. The CDR3 DNA reads as TGCAGCGTTGAAGCCCCCACAGGGGATGAGCAGTTCTTC.

V usage is TRBV30 and J usage is TRBJ1-2; D may be TRBD1 (5 bases). Looked up from germline, CDR1 is GTSNPN and CDR2 is SVGIG (reference sequence). This CDR3 has 14 residues. Trimming left V 3 bases short and J 4 bases short, with 15 bases between. The CDR3 spells CAWSGDGVSYGYTF. The CDR3 DNA reads as TGTGCCTGGAGCGGGGACGGAGTCTCCTATGGCTACACCTTC.

This clonotype was seen many times. This chain links TRBV5-1 with TRBJ1-1; no firm D call. The CDR3 consists of 15 residues. Germline CDR1 is SGHRS and CDR2 is YFSETQ. V was clipped by 5 bases and J by 3 bases, with 17 bases between them. Written as DNA, the CDR3 is TGCGCCAGCAGACCCACGGACTTCCCTGACACTGAAGCTTTCTTT. Translation gives CASRPTDFPDTEAFF.